This T cell receptor (beta chain) was recovered during a study of T-cell reconstitution after alpha-beta-depleted transplantation in children. Molecular barcoding with unique molecular identifiers was used for the TCRbeta library. TCRdb re-called the PCR reads through MiXCR, storing one row per CDR3 protein. The data hold 220,000 or so distinct CDR3 sequences, with 7.5% to 9.5% observed a single time. Ten or more counts support this clonotype. Its antigen is not known. Trimming took 0 bases from V and 3 from J, leaving 9 bases between them. The CDR3 extends over 14 amino acids. Germline V lookup: CDR1 SGDLS, CDR2 YYNGEE. Study conclusions and caveats: One year post-transplant, T-cell counts and diversity were largely derived from T cells produced anew. Approximately two months post-transplant, alpha-beta T cells reportedly originated from several hundred expanded graft clones. Some patients' high day-60 TCRbeta diversity was traced to surviving recipient T cells and thymic progenitors.

This TCR was recovered from a male patient younger than 18 who had a stem cell transplant for acute lymphoblastic leukemia, so the T cells may come from the graft donor. The genes are TRBV9 and TRBJ1-2; D not certain. The sequencing here drew on PBMCs, mostly from graft donor cells, taken 180 days after TCRalphabeta/CD19-depleted stem cell transplant. CDR3 loop: CASSVGRGDYGYTF. DNA for the CDR3: TGTGCCAGCAGCGTAGGGAGAGGTGACTATGGCTACACCTTC. The full variable domain, in which reference TRBV9 and TRBJ1-2 provide the parts outside the CDR3, is DSGVTQTPKHLITATGQRVTLRCSPRSGDLSVYWYQQSLDQGLQFLIQYYNGEERAKGNILERFSAQQFPDLHSELNLSSLELGDSALYFCASSVGRGDYGYTFGSGTRLTVV.